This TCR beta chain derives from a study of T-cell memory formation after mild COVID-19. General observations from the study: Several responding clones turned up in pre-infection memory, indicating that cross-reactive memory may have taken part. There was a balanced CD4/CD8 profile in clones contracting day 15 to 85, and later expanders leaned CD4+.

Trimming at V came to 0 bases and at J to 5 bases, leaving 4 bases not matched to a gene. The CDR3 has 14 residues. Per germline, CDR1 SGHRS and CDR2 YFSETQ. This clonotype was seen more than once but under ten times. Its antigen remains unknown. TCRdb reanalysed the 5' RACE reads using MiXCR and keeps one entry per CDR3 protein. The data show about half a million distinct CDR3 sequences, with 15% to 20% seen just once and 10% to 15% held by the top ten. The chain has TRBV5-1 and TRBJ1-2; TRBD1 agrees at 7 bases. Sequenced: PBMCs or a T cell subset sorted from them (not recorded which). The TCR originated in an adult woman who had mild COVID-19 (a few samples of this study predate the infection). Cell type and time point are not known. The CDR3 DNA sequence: TGCGCCAGCAGCTTGGCTCAGGGGGATTATGGCTACACCTTC. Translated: CASSLAQGDYGYTF.